The next 25 T cell receptor beta chains were all read from a single sample in a study of monozygotic twins with cystic fibrosis. TCRdb's table, derived via immunoSEQ multiplex PCR, lists solely in-frame clones and lacks some. This sample has approximately 33,000 clones, with approximately 80% found just once. Specimen: blood. Receptor source: a girl aged 2-10 years with cystic fibrosis.

This clone appeared once. This chain joins TRBV9 and TRBJ2-1; D not certain. Trimming stripped 2 bases from V and 4 bases from J, with 10 bases between. Germline V gene sequence: CDR1 SGDLS, CDR2 YYNGEE. The CDR3 length is 14 residues. The CDR3 sequence is CASSVGPLYNEQFF. The CDR3 DNA reads TGTGCCAGCAGCGTTGGACCCCTATACAATGAGCAGTTCTTC.

The chain has TRBV7-3 and TRBJ1-3; D gene unclear. Trimming left V 2 bases short and J 4 bases short, with 12 bases between. Germline V gene lookup returns CDR1 SGHTA and CDR2 FQGTGA. CDR3 length equals 15 residues. This CDR3 is CASSLGGLAGNTIYF. The CDR3 DNA follows: TGTGCCAGCAGCTTAGGAGGGTTGGCAGGAAACACCATATATTTT.

The CDR3 spells CASSPSWGRQFYEQYF. The CDR3 DNA reads TGTGCCAGCAGTCCGAGTTGGGGCCGACAGTTCTACGAGCAGTACTTC. The chain joins TRBV28 to TRBJ2-7; TRBD1 might be the D (5 bases). This CDR3 spans 16 amino acids. Per germline, CDR1 MDHEN and CDR2 SYDVKM. Trimming removed 5 bases from V and 3 bases from J, with 20 bases in between. Full variable domain (missing parts from reference TRBV28 and TRBJ2-7): DVKVTQSSRYLVKRTGEKVFLECVQDMDHENMFWYRQDPGLGLRLIYFSYDVKMKEKGDIPEGYSVSREKKERFSLILESASTNQTSMYLCASSPSWGRQFYEQYFGPGTRLTVT.

The CDR3 sequence is CASSFRVTAFF. For the CDR3, the DNA is TGTGCCAGCAGCTTCAGGGTAACAGCTTTCTTT. The chain recombines TRBV11-2 with TRBJ1-1; possible D gene TRBD1, 5 bases. This CDR3 is built from 11 residues. The germline gives CDR1 SGHAT, CDR2 FQNNGV. V was trimmed by 3 bases and J by 10 bases, leaving 9 bases between them.

This clone was seen just once. V is TRBV27 and J is TRBJ1-2, with a weak D call TRBD1 (5 bases). CDR3 length equals 13 residues. In germline, CDR1 is MNHEY, CDR2 SMNVEV (reference sequence). The V end lost 6 bases, the J end lost 7 bases, and 15 bases lay between the germline ends. CDR3 DNA sequence: TGTGCCAGCAGCCGGGGGGGGTTAAGTGGCTACACCTTC. This encodes CASSRGGLSGYTF.

The rearrangement joins TRBV10-1 to TRBJ2-7, with TRBD1 matching over 12 bases. V trimming: 3 bases; J trimming: 0 bases; junction bases outside the gene matches: 15. CDR1 and CDR2 (germline): WNHNN, SYGVQD (reference sequence). The CDR3 loop spans 20 amino acids. The CDR3 nucleotides are TGCGCCAGCAGTGAAGATGGGGACAGGGGGCTGGTGGGGTTCTCCTACGAGCAGTACTTC. Amino acid sequence: CASSEDGDRGLVGFSYEQYF.

The chain has TRBV7-9 and TRBJ1-1; TRBD1 matches 7 bases. The germline V gene has CDR1 SEHNR and CDR2 FQNEAQ (reference sequence). The CDR3 extends over 16 amino acids. V lost 7 bases, J lost 0 bases, and 11 bases stayed unmatched. CDR3 in amino acids: CASTLTRTGMNTEAFF. The CDR3 DNA reads TGTGCCAGCACCCTTACGAGGACAGGCATGAACACTGAAGCTTTCTTT.

J is TRBJ1-1 and V is TRBV6-1; D is possibly TRBD1 (6 bases). CDR1 is MNHNS, CDR2 SASEGT, per germline. The CDR3 length is 13 residues. V was clipped by 10 bases and J by 5 bases, with 17 bases between them. The CDR3 DNA is TGTGCCACCTCCACAGGGTTGGTAACTGAAGCTTTCTTT. It translates to CATSTGLVTEAFF.

This clone was counted once. The genes are TRBV6-5 and TRBJ1-1, with TRBD1 matching 7 bases. Germline V lookup: CDR1 MNHEY, CDR2 SVGAGI. The ends lost 4 bases at V and 1 base at J; junction bases unmatched: 6. The CDR3 is 15 residues long. CDR3 coding DNA: TGTGCCAGCAGTTGGGGGGGACAGTGGAACACTGAAGCTTTCTTT. Its translation is CASSWGGQWNTEAFF.

This clone was counted only a few times. The chain uses TRBV28 and TRBJ1-5; no reliable D call. Trimming removed 4 bases at V and 7 bases at J, with 8 bases between. This CDR3 is built from 12 residues. Germline V CDR1 and CDR2: MDHEN, SYDVKM. Here the CDR3 DNA reads TGTGCCAGCAGTTACACGCGGCAGCCCCAGCATTTT. Translated: CASSYTRQPQHF.

V usage is TRBV25-1 and J usage is TRBJ2-1; 16 bases are shared with TRBD2. The V and J ends lost 8 bases and 3 bases, in that order; junction bases with no gene match: 4. The CDR3 extends over 16 amino acids. The germline V gene encodes CDR1 MGHDK and CDR2 SYGVNS. The CDR3: CASGTSGRGNYNEQFF. The CDR3 coding sequence is TGTGCCAGCGGGACTAGCGGGAGGGGGAACTACAATGAGCAGTTCTTC.

This sequence joins TRBV19 and TRBJ2-7, with D possibly TRBD1 on 7 matching bases. The germline gives CDR1 LNHDA, CDR2 SQIVND (reference sequence). CDR3 size: 16 residues. V gave up 5 bases and J gave up 6 bases, with 23 bases separating them. In DNA, the CDR3 is TGTGCCAGTAGTGAACCAGGAGGGGGCCCCCGGGGCGAGCAGTACTTC. Translation gives CASSEPGGGPRGEQYF.

V and J are TRBV5-1 and TRBJ1-1, with a tentative D call TRBD1 (6 bases). Trimming stripped 4 bases from V and 3 bases from J, with 13 bases between. The CDR3 totals 14 residues. Germline loops: CDR1 SGHRS, CDR2 YFSETQ. The CDR3, as DNA: TGCGCCAGCAGCCCGACAGGAGGACACACTGAAGCTTTCTTT. Residues: CASSPTGGHTEAFF.

The chain employs TRBV5-5 and TRBJ2-1; no definite D call. CDR3 size: 13 residues. Germline V gene sequence: CDR1 SGHKS, CDR2 YYEKEE (reference sequence). Deletions cut 4 bases from V and 6 bases from J, with 11 bases between. The CDR3 spells CASSPRLGNEQFF. The CDR3 bases are TGTGCCAGCAGCCCCCGGCTGGGCAATGAGCAGTTCTTC.

This chain connects TRBV30 to TRBJ2-1; TRBD2 matches at 7 bases. The germline V gene has CDR1 GTSNPN and CDR2 SVGIG (reference sequence). The V gene end was trimmed by 6 bases and the J gene end by 4 bases; junction bases not matched to a gene: 12. CDR3 length equals 15 residues. CDR3 residues: CACGASGLKYNEQFF. The CDR3 DNA reads as TGTGCCTGTGGGGCCTCGGGACTAAAATACAATGAGCAGTTCTTC.

This rearrangement joins TRBV9 to TRBJ2-5, with D possibly TRBD2 on 7 matching bases. The CDR3 has 15 residues. Germline V gene lookup returns CDR1 SGDLS and CDR2 YYNGEE. With 0 bases removed from V and 2 bases from J, the gap between germline ends came to 11 bases. CDR3 nucleotides: TGTGCCAGCAGCGTAGTGGGGGGGCGACAAGAGACCCAGTACTTC. Translating gives CASSVVGGRQETQYF.

The rearrangement joins TRBV7-6 to TRBJ1-3; D might be TRBD1 (5 bases). V gave up 4 bases and J gave up 0 bases, with 10 bases separating them. The CDR3 sequence is 15 residues long. The germline V gene has CDR1 SGHVS and CDR2 FNYEAQ. The CDR3 sequence is CASSSGPSSGNTIYF. DNA for the CDR3: TGTGCCAGCAGCTCGGGGCCGAGCTCTGGAAACACCATATATTTT.

This chain links TRBV29-1 with TRBJ2-7, with a tentative D call TRBD2 (6 bases). Looked up from germline, CDR1 is SQVTM and CDR2 is ANQGSEA. Trimming shortened V by 6 bases and J by 2 bases, and 11 bases separated the two germline ends. The length of the CDR3 is 12 residues. The CDR3 nucleotides read TGCAGCGTGGGGACTCTCACCTACGAGCAGTACTTC. Its translation: CSVGTLTYEQYF.

This clone was recorded once. The rearrangement uses TRBV9 and TRBJ1-1; 9 nucleotides align to TRBD1. This CDR3 region has 11 residues. V dropped 3 bases and J dropped 11; count of bases not matched to a gene: 2. CDR1 is SGDLS and CDR2 is YYNGEE in the germline V gene. CDR3: CASSAGTGAFF. CDR3 coding DNA: TGTGCCAGCAGCGCGGGGACAGGGGCTTTCTTT. Looking up the rest from reference TRBV9 and TRBJ1-1 gives the full variable domain: DSGVTQTPKHLITATGQRVTLRCSPRSGDLSVYWYQQSLDQGLQFLIQYYNGEERAKGNILERFSAQQFPDLHSELNLSSLELGDSALYFCASSAGTGAFFGQGTRLTVV.

J is TRBJ2-7 and V is TRBV25-1; possible D gene TRBD1, 6 bases. This CDR3 has 11 residues. Germline V gene data show CDR1 as MGHDK and CDR2 as SYGVNS. V shed 6 bases and J shed 7 bases, with 10 bases lying between them. Here the CDR3 reads CASSRGWEQYF. CDR3 sequence (DNA): TGTGCCAGCAGCAGGGGTTGGGAGCAGTACTTC.

This chain uses TRBV2 with TRBJ1-2; a weak D match, TRBD1 (6 bases). Looked up from germline, CDR1 is SNHLY and CDR2 is FYNNEI. The CDR3 spans 10 residues. CDR3 coding DNA: TGTGGTAGAGGGGGTGACGGCTACACCTTC. Amino acid sequence: CGRGGDGYTF. Together with reference TRBV2 and TRBJ1-2, the CDR3 gives the full variable domain: EPEVTQTPSHQVTQMGQEVILRCVPISNHLYFYWYRQILGQKVEFLVSFYNNEISEKSEIFDDQFSVERPDGSNFTLKIRSTKLEDSAMYFCGRGGDGYTFGSGTRLTVV.

The J gene is TRBJ1-2, the V gene TRBV7-9; perhaps TRBD1 as D (5 bases). The CDR3 contains 13 residues. In germline, CDR1 is SEHNR, CDR2 FQNEAQ (reference sequence). Deletions cut 0 bases from V and 8 bases from J, with 10 bases between. CDR3 DNA: TGTGCCAGCAGCTTAGCGGATGGGGACGGCTACACCTTC. Residues: CASSLADGDGYTF.

The chain uses TRBV6-1 and TRBJ1-5, with 7 nucleotides matching TRBD1. V was clipped by 4 bases and J by 0 bases; unmatched bases: 3. The CDR3 runs 15 residues. Germline V gene data show CDR1 as MNHNS and CDR2 as SASEGT. CDR3 loop: CASSGGQRSNQPQHF. In nucleotides, the CDR3 is TGTGCCAGCAGTGGGGGACAGCGTAGCAATCAGCCCCAGCATTTT.

J is TRBJ1-2 and V is TRBV18, with D possibly matching TRBD1 (5 bases). V lost 2 bases and J lost 4, with 11 bases in between. This CDR3 is 14 amino acids long. In germline, CDR1 is KGHSH, CDR2 LQKENI. The CDR3: CASSPSGLGYGYTF. The CDR3 bases are TGTGCCAGCTCACCATCAGGGTTGGGCTATGGCTACACCTTC.

The gene calls are TRBV30 and TRBJ1-5, with D perhaps matching TRBD1 (5 bases). There are 15 residues in the CDR3. V lost 0 bases and J 4 bases, leaving 13 bases between the germline ends. Germline loops: CDR1 GTSNPN, CDR2 SVGIG (reference sequence). The CDR3 spells CAWSVYGARNQPQHF. The CDR3 nucleotides are TGTGCCTGGAGTGTATACGGGGCGCGGAATCAGCCCCAGCATTTT.